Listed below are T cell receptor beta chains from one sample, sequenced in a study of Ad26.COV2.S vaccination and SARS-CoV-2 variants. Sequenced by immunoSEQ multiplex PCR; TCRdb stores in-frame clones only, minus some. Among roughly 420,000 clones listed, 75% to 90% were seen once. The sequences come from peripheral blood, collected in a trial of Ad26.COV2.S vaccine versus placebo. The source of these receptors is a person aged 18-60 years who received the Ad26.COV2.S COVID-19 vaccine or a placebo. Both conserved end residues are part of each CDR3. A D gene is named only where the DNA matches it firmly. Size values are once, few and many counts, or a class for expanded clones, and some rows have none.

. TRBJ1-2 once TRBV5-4 TGTGCCAGCAGCTTACCGGGACGGAACAACTATGGCTACACCTTC CASSLPGRNNYGYTF
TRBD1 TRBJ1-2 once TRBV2 TGTGCCAGACTCCAGGGGGCCCGAATAGCGTGGTATGGCTACACCTTC CARLQGARIAWYGYTF
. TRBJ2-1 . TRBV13 TGTGCCAGCAGCCTTGGGGGACCTAGTGGAGGTGAGCAGTTCTTC CASSLGGPSGGEQFF
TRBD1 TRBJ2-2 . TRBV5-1 TGCGCCAGCAGCCTTTCAGGACAGGGAGGCACCGGGGAGCTGTTTTTT CASSLSGQGGTGELFF
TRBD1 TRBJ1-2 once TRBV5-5 TGTGCCAGCAGCTTGGAAGACAGGGGGAGGATCTACTATGGCTACACCTTC CASSLEDRGRIYYGYTF
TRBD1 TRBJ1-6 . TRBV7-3 TGTGCCAGCAGCATTGGACAGGGAAGAAATAATTCACCCCTCCACTTT CASSIGQGRNNSPLHF
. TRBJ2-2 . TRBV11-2 TGTGCCAGCAGCACCCGCCGGCGTGACACCGGGGAGCTGTTTTTT CASSTRRRDTGELFF
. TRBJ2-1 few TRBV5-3 TGTGCCAGAAGCTTGGACTGGGCCGAGCGTTACAATGAGCAGTTCTTC CARSLDWAERYNEQFF
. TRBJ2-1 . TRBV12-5 TGTGCTAGTGGTTTTGGCGGGACCTCCTACAATGAGCAGTTCTTC CASGFGGTSYNEQFF
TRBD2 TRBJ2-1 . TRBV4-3 TGCGCCAGCAGCCCCACAGCGGGACTAGCGGGAGTCTTTGACAATGAGCAGTTCTTC CASSPTAGLAGVFDNEQFF
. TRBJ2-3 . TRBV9 TGTGCCAGCAGCGCCCAACCGTTTGGAGGAGATACGCAGTATTTT CASSAQPFGGDTQYF
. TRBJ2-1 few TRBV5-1 TGCGCCAGCAGCTTACGACTGGGCTCCTACAATGAGCAGTTCTTC CASSLRLGSYNEQFF
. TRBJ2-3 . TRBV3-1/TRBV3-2 TGTGCCAGCAGCCTTTCGGACTCGGCGGATACGCAGTATTTT CASSLSDSADTQYF
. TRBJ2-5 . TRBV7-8 TGTGCCAGCAGCTTAACGCCGGCAAAGGAGACCCAGTACTTC CASSLTPAKETQYF